The source of this TCR beta chain is a study of regulatory T cells in long-lasting Graves disease. Germline lookup yields CDR1 SGHNT and CDR2 YENEEA. The CDR3 is 12 residues long. V lost 7 bases to trimming and J lost 7 bases, with 10 bases between them. Noted time point: persistent/refractory GD, antithyroid drugs over 5 years with positive TRAb. PBMCs provided the RNA from which the TCR library was made. This clonotype was observed a few times. Arm-PCR of CDR3 regions with iRepertoire HTBI primers generated TCR beta libraries. One entry per CDR3 protein results from TCRdb running MiXCR on the multiplex PCR reads. The repertoire consists of 400,000 to 500,000 distinct CDR3 sequences, with approximately 23% occurring once and the leading ten covering 10% to 15%.

This specimen consisted of peripheral blood mononuclear cells (PBMCs), obtained when the disease was refractory, from a patient treated with antithyroid drugs. The sequence came from a female donor with Graves disease. V and J are TRBV11-3 and TRBJ2-2; a possible D gene is TRBD2 (6 bases). The CDR3 is CASTWGDGELFF. CDR3 nucleotide sequence: TGTGCCAGCACTTGGGGGGACGGGGAGCTGTTTTTT.